These 21 T cell receptor beta chains originate from one sample sequenced in a study of neurological immune-mediated disorders. TCRdb re-called the 5' RACE reads through MiXCR, storing one row per CDR3 protein. The sample lists tens of thousands of distinct CDR3 sequences, 10% occurring once. Sequencing input: PBMCs. These receptors all stem from a woman aged 30 to 39 with HTLV-1-associated myelopathy (HAM/TSP).

In this sample, this clonotype turned up a few times. V and J are TRBV3-1 and TRBJ2-7; D gene uncertain. Trimming stripped 1 base from V and 6 bases from J, with 4 bases between. Germline CDR1 and CDR2: LGHDT and YNNKEL (reference sequence). CDR3 length equals 11 residues. The CDR3 nucleotides read TGTGCCAGCAGCCAAGGGGGCGAGCAGTACTTC. It yields the protein CASSQGGEQYF.

This clonotype was counted ten times or more. The V and J genes are TRBV9 and TRBJ1-5, with TRBD1 matching over 7 bases. V was clipped by 3 bases and J by 3 bases; unmatched bases: 6. Germline V lookup: CDR1 SGDLS, CDR2 YYNGEE. CDR3 size: 15 residues. Here the CDR3 reads CASSARGQINQPQHF. Here the CDR3 DNA reads TGTGCCAGCAGCGCCCGGGGACAGATCAATCAGCCCCAGCATTTT.

Details on this clonotype: This is likely a read error, given that the CDR3 carries no conserved phenylalanine or tryptophan at its end. The chain employs TRBV7-2 and TRBJ1-2, with D unresolved. The CDR3 extends over 12 amino acids. CDR1 is SGHTA and CDR2 is FQGNSA in the germline V gene. The ends were cut back, 1 base at V and 4 bases at J, with 4 bases in the middle. This CDR3 reads CASSLGIYGYTV. CDR3 coding DNA: TGTGCCAGCAGCTTAGGCATCTATGGCTACACCGTC.

This clonotype was recorded at least ten times. The V call is TRBV5-1, the J call TRBJ2-7, with a possible D match to TRBD2 (5 bases). CDR3 length: 13 amino acids. The V gene lost 3 bases and the J gene lost 2 bases, with 9 bases spanning the gap. Looked up from germline, CDR1 is SGHRS and CDR2 is YFSETQ. The CDR3 reads CASSYPGTYEQYF. Written as DNA, the CDR3 is TGCGCCAGCAGCTATCCGGGGACCTACGAGCAGTACTTC.

This clonotype was detected many times. The J gene is TRBJ2-1, the V gene TRBV6-1; the D is unclear. CDR1 MNHNS and CDR2 SASEGT come from the germline V gene. CDR3 length: 10 residues. With 4 bases removed from V and 10 bases from J, the gap between germline ends came to 5 bases. The CDR3 loop reads CASSVGEQFF. The DNA for the CDR3 is TGTGCCAGCAGTGTCGGGGAGCAGTTCTTC.

A note on this clonotype: Germline and junction disagree at one end, which may indicate a read error. The gene calls are TRBV20-1 and TRBJ1-5, with a tentative D call TRBD1 (6 bases). The CDR3 contains 16 residues. Germline V CDR1 and CDR2: DFQATT, SNEGSKA (reference sequence). DNA for the CDR3: TGCAGTGCTAGGGACCCCCAGGGGACCAGAAATCAGCCCAAGCATTTT. Its protein is CSARDPQGTRNQPKHF.

This clonotype was detected ten times or more. The CDR3 region has the DNA TGTGCCAGCAGCCAAGTTCGTTGGACCGGGGAGCTGTTTTTT. Its protein product is CASSQVRWTGELFF. The chain uses TRBV4-2 and TRBJ2-2, with no clear D. V was trimmed by 1 base and J by 5 bases, leaving 8 bases between them. This CDR3 has 14 residues. The germline V gene encodes CDR1 LGHNA and CDR2 YNFKEQ.

Ten or more counts support this clonotype. J is TRBJ2-7 and V is TRBV20-1; D unclear. The CDR3 is 15 amino acids. Deletions cut 1 base from V and 0 bases from J, with 13 bases between. In germline, CDR1 is DFQATT, CDR2 SNEGSKA (reference sequence). CDR3 bases: TGCAGTGCTAGAGCCGCGTTTGGGTACTCCTACGAGCAGTACTTC. This sequence encodes CSARAAFGYSYEQYF.

This clonotype was detected ten times or more. V usage is TRBV12-3 or TRBV12-4 and J usage is TRBJ2-7; maybe TRBD2 (6 bases). The V end lost 7 bases, the J end lost 7 bases, and 23 bases lay between the germline ends. The CDR3 extends over 15 amino acids. The CDR3 DNA sequence: TGTGCCAGCACCCCTAACGTCGCGGGGAGAGGAGAGCAGTACTTC. Translating gives CASTPNVAGRGEQYF.

V and J are TRBV12-3 or TRBV12-4 and TRBJ2-7; 8 bases are a match to TRBD1. The J segment lost 6 bases and the V segment lost 5 bases, leaving 3 bases of the junction unmatched. The CDR3 covers 12 residues. This chain's CDR3 is CASSATGGEQYF. The CDR3 DNA follows: TGTGCCAGCAGTGCTACAGGGGGCGAGCAGTACTTC.

This clonotype was counted ten times or more. The V call is TRBV5-1, the J call TRBJ1-2; unclear D gene. Trimming took 7 bases from V and 4 from J, leaving 11 bases between them. The CDR3 totals 12 residues. The germline gives CDR1 SGHRS, CDR2 YFSETQ. The CDR3 is CASALARYGYTF. The CDR3 region has the DNA TGCGCCAGCGCCTTAGCGCGCTATGGCTACACCTTC. The entire variable domain, with the rest obtained from reference TRBV5-1 and TRBJ1-2, is as follows: KAGVTQTPRYLIKTRGQQVTLSCSPISGHRSVSWYQQTPGQGLQFLFEYFSETQRNKGNFPGRFSGRQFSNSRSEMNVSTLELGDSALYLCASALARYGYTFGSGTRLTVV.

This clonotype has ten or more counts. The chain uses TRBV20-1 and TRBJ1-3; D not resolved. CDR3 size: 16 residues. Trimming took 1 base from V and 0 from J, leaving 13 bases between them. Germline V CDR1 and CDR2: DFQATT, SNEGSKA (reference sequence). CDR3 in amino acids: CSARGEPGSSGNTIYF. For the CDR3, the DNA is TGCAGTGCTAGAGGTGAGCCAGGAAGCTCTGGAAACACCATATATTTT.

This clonotype occurred many times. The chain couples TRBV6-1 to TRBJ2-6; TRBD1 might be the D (6 bases). The V end was cut by 7 bases, the J end by 0 bases, with 16 bases between. Germline CDR1 MNHNS, CDR2 SASEGT. The CDR3 is 17 residues long. As DNA, the CDR3 is TGTGCCAGCAATCCCATTATAGGGGGCTCTGGGGCCAACGTCCTGACTTTC. Translating it yields CASNPIIGGSGANVLTF.

This chain joins TRBV13 and TRBJ2-7; 11 bases agree with TRBD2. Trimming removed 6 bases from V and 4 bases from J; junction bases left unmatched: 11. The CDR3 sequence is 16 residues long. Germline CDR1 reads PRHDT; CDR2 reads FYEKMQ (reference sequence). The CDR3 is CASSSRLAGYSYEQYF. CDR3 coding DNA: TGTGCCAGCAGTTCTAGACTAGCGGGGTATAGTTACGAGCAGTACTTC.

This clonotype was seen many times. The chain joins TRBV20-1 to TRBJ1-4; no firm D call. This CDR3 has 12 amino acids. Germline CDR1 reads DFQATT; CDR2 reads SNEGSKA (reference sequence). The ends were cut back, 1 base at V and 7 bases at J, with 7 bases in the middle. As DNA, the CDR3 is TGCAGTGCTAGAGGCTCCGGTGAAAAACTGTTTTTT. Protein: CSARGSGEKLFF.

V gene TRBV5-1 combines with J gene TRBJ2-3; 8 bases agree with TRBD1. V dropped 4 bases and J dropped 2; count of bases not matched to a gene: 12. CDR1 SGHRS and CDR2 YFSETQ come from the germline V gene. CDR3 length equals 17 residues. CDR3 region: CASSPARTGLPTDTQYF. The CDR3, as DNA: TGCGCCAGCAGCCCTGCTAGGACAGGGCTACCCACAGATACGCAGTATTTT. Filled out from reference TRBV5-1 and TRBJ2-3, the complete variable domain reads KAGVTQTPRYLIKTRGQQVTLSCSPISGHRSVSWYQQTPGQGLQFLFEYFSETQRNKGNFPGRFSGRQFSNSRSEMNVSTLELGDSALYLCASSPARTGLPTDTQYFGPGTRLTVL.

This clonotype was detected ten times or more. The chain employs TRBV5-1 and TRBJ1-2, with TRBD1 matching over 7 bases. This CDR3 region has 14 residues. CDR1 SGHRS and CDR2 YFSETQ come from the germline V gene. The ends lost 4 bases at V and 4 bases at J; junction bases unmatched: 7. The CDR3 region has the DNA TGCGCCAGCAGCCCTGGGACAGCGAGCTATGGCTACACCTTC. Its protein is CASSPGTASYGYTF.

This clonotype was found a few times. The V call is TRBV20-1, the J call TRBJ1-5; the match to TRBD1 covers 7 bases. Germline V gene lookup returns CDR1 DFQATT and CDR2 SNEGSKA (reference sequence). This CDR3 has 13 amino acids. The junction had 1 base not matched to a gene; V was cut back by 1 base and J by 4 bases. The CDR3 DNA reads TGCAGTGCTAGAGTGACAGGGAATCAGCCCCAGCATTTT. Amino acids: CSARVTGNQPQHF.

This clonotype has at least ten counts. The chain joins TRBV7-6 to TRBJ2-1; no clear D. This CDR3 region has 13 residues. Per germline, CDR1 SGHVS and CDR2 FNYEAQ. Deletions cut 5 bases from V and 4 bases from J, with 9 bases between. The CDR3 is CASSPRLYNEQFF. In DNA, the CDR3 is TGTGCCAGCAGCCCCCGGCTGTACAATGAGCAGTTCTTC.

This clonotype was seen at least ten times. The J gene is TRBJ1-2, the V gene TRBV20-1; 8 bases line up with TRBD1. Germline loops: CDR1 DFQATT, CDR2 SNEGSKA (reference sequence). The CDR3 loop spans 14 amino acids. V gave up 4 bases and J gave up 4 bases; unmatched junction bases: 8. CDR3 sequence (DNA): TGCAGTGCTATACACGACAGGGGAGCCTATGGCTACACCTTC. Protein product: CSAIHDRGAYGYTF.

Worth noting for this clonotype: A much larger clone sits a single nucleotide away, making a read error possible. V and J are TRBV20-1 and TRBJ2-6; D unresolved. Germline V gives CDR1 DFQATT, CDR2 SNEGSKA (reference sequence). Trimming took off 3 bases at V and 3 bases at J, with 9 bases between the two ends. This CDR3 has 14 amino acids. The CDR3 spells CSARSGFGANVLTF. CDR3 nucleotide sequence: TGCAGTGCTAGGAGTGGCTTTGGGGCCAACGTCCTGACTTTC.